This T cell receptor (beta chain) was obtained from a study of CD8+ T cells in alopecia areata. Points from the study as a whole: Higher clonality than in normal scalp was seen in lesional scalp, especially alopecia totalis/universalis.

RNA was isolated and reverse transcribed to cDNA, the sequencing template. The table came from immunoSEQ multiplex PCR; TCRdb's copy has only in-frame clones and leaves some out. The repertoire holds 93,000 or so clones, with about 60% as singletons. The CDR3 is made up of 13 amino acids. CDR1 MNHNS and CDR2 SASEGT come from the germline V gene. V was pared by 6 bases and J by 12 bases, with 18 bases between. On this clone: Its specificity is not known.

The specimen sequenced was CD4+ T cells sorted from blood. The receptor comes from a human donor in good health. V usage is TRBV6-1 and J usage is TRBJ1-5; D may be TRBD1 (5 bases). DNA of the CDR3: TGTGCCAGCAGAATTAGAGGGGCAGGTCACCAGCATTTT. This encodes CASRIRGAGHQHF.